One and the same sample provided the 17 T cell receptor beta chains below, sequenced in a study of blood T cells in healthy people across ages. The second PCR ran about 6 to 12 cycles with a sample-barcoded 5' primer and J-beta primers. TCRdb re-analysed the 5' RACE reads in MiXCR, keeping a single row per CDR3 protein. The table has about 1.8 million distinct CDR3 sequences, about 50% seen once. Input material: blood. These receptors were taken from a woman aged 40 to 50 in good health.

The chain combines TRBV4-2 with TRBJ1-2, with TRBD1 matching over 8 bases. Germline values: CDR1 LGHNA, CDR2 YNFKEQ. This CDR3 is built from 13 residues. Germline trimming cut 3 bases from V and 7 bases from J; bases unmatched to any gene: 4. The CDR3 sequence is CASSQPDRVGYTF. CDR3 nucleotide sequence: TGTGCCAGCAGCCAGCCGGACAGGGTTGGCTACACCTTC.

The chain has TRBV6-1 and TRBJ1-2; no firm D call. V lost 5 bases to trimming and J lost 2 bases, with 12 bases between them. Per germline, CDR1 MNHNS and CDR2 SASEGT. The CDR3 is 14 residues long. The CDR3 nucleotides read TGTGCCAGCAGTCGGTCACAGTCGAACTATGGCTACACCTTC. Residues: CASSRSQSNYGYTF.

CDR3 in amino acids: CATSGGKHSTDTQYF. In DNA form, the CDR3 reads TGTGCCACCAGTGGAGGAAAACATAGCACAGATACGCAGTATTTT. This chain joins TRBV24-1 and TRBJ2-3; D gene uncertain. CDR1 KGHDR and CDR2 SFDVKD come from the germline V gene. Trimming shortened V by 5 bases and J by 0 bases, and 11 bases separated the two germline ends. This CDR3 comprises 15 residues.

The chain recombines TRBV14 with TRBJ2-3; 9 bases are shared with TRBD1. The CDR3 sequence is 15 residues long. V dropped 4 bases and J dropped 5; count of bases not matched to a gene: 7. The germline V gene has CDR1 SGHDN and CDR2 FVKESK. The CDR3 coding sequence is TGTGCCAGCAGCCTTACAGGGGGCTTGAGAGATACGCAGTATTTT. Translating it yields CASSLTGGLRDTQYF.

The J gene is TRBJ2-7, the V gene TRBV7-2, with TRBD2 matching over 8 bases. V dropped 3 bases and J dropped 2; count of bases not matched to a gene: 9. This CDR3 has 16 residues. Germline V gives CDR1 SGHTA, CDR2 FQGNSA. The CDR3 region is CASSFHTAGVAYEQYF. The CDR3 bases are TGTGCCAGCAGCTTCCATACAGCGGGGGTTGCCTACGAGCAGTACTTC.

The V call is TRBV2, the J call TRBJ2-4; 7 bases map to TRBD2. Germline CDR1 is SNHLY and CDR2 is FYNNEI. This CDR3 is 16 amino acids long. V dropped 3 bases and J dropped 0; count of bases not matched to a gene: 5. The CDR3 DNA reads as TGTGCCAGCAGTGATTGGGGGGGACTAGCCAAAAACATTCAGTACTTC. Its protein product is CASSDWGGLAKNIQYF.

This clonotype was counted only a few times. The J gene is TRBJ2-4, the V gene TRBV2; D remains ambiguous. This CDR3 has 17 residues. V was shortened by 3 bases and J by 0 bases, with 15 bases between the two germline ends. Per germline, CDR1 SNHLY and CDR2 FYNNEI. CDR3 sequence reads: CASSDMIRDLAKNIQYF. The CDR3 DNA is TGTGCCAGCAGTGATATGATTAGGGATTTAGCCAAAAACATTCAGTACTTC.

The sample holds a few counts of this clonotype. The gene calls are TRBV20-1 and TRBJ2-1; 15 nucleotides match TRBD2. This CDR3 is 15 amino acids long. Germline V CDR1 and CDR2: DFQATT, SNEGSKA (reference sequence). V lost 5 bases to trimming and J lost 6 bases; unmatched junction nucleotides: 5. The CDR3 DNA reads TGCAGTGCTCGCCGGACTAGCGGGGGGGCCAATGAGCAGTTCTTC. It yields the protein CSARRTSGGANEQFF.

This sequence joins TRBV7-2 and TRBJ2-7; 9 nucleotides line up with TRBD2. J gave up 2 bases and V 4 bases, and 9 bases lay outside the gene matches. Germline values: CDR1 SGHTA, CDR2 FQGNSA. This CDR3 contains 16 residues. CDR3 in DNA: TGTGCCAGCAGCTCCCCGCGGGGGGGAAGGCCCTACGAGCAGTACTTC. Its translation: CASSSPRGGRPYEQYF.

The chain joins TRBV7-2 to TRBJ1-2; TRBD1 agrees at 7 bases. Germline CDR1 is SGHTA and CDR2 is FQGNSA. Losses at the gene ends were 1 base for V and 6 bases for J; bases not matched to a gene: 5. The CDR3 has 14 residues. DNA for the CDR3: TGTGCCAGCAGCTTAGAGAGGGGGCTGAATGGCTACACCTTC. Its translation: CASSLERGLNGYTF.

The chain combines TRBV20-1 with TRBJ2-1; TRBD1 agrees at 12 bases. This CDR3 has 15 residues. V shed 6 bases and J 8 bases; nucleotides not matched to a gene: 11. Germline loops: CDR1 DFQATT, CDR2 SNEGSKA (reference sequence). The CDR3 sequence is CSANPGQGAIYEQFF. In DNA form, the CDR3 reads TGCAGTGCAAATCCGGGACAGGGGGCAATATATGAGCAGTTCTTC.

The chain has TRBV4-2 and TRBJ2-1, with D unclear. CDR1 LGHNA and CDR2 YNFKEQ come from the germline V gene. The CDR3 extends over 16 amino acids. Trimming took off 0 bases at V and 3 bases at J, with 12 bases between the two ends. CDR3 DNA: TGTGCCAGCAGCCAAGAAGCAAGTAGTGTCTACAATGAGCAGTTCTTC. Translated, it gives CASSQEASSVYNEQFF.

This clonotype was recorded many times. At one of its ends the junction is not consistent with the germline gene, which may arise from a read error. V usage is TRBV5-1 and J usage is TRBJ2-7, with a possible D match to TRBD1 (6 bases). The CDR3 is 14 amino acids. Germline V gene sequence: CDR1 SGHRS, CDR2 YFSETQ. The CDR3 reads CASSLQGTAYEQYF. CDR3 nucleotides: TGTGCCAGCAGCTTACAGGGTACGGCCTACGAGCAGTACTTC.

There are a few counts of this clonotype. The V gene is TRBV7-2, the J gene TRBJ1-5; D call uncertain. The CDR3 sequence is 13 residues long. Germline CDR1 reads SGHTA; CDR2 reads FQGNSA. V gave up 3 bases and J gave up 4 bases, with 7 bases separating them. The DNA of the CDR3 is TGTGCCAGCAGCTTGGTGACTAATCAGCCCCAGCATTTT. Its protein is CASSLVTNQPQHF.

The sample holds a few counts of this clonotype. The chain carries TRBV6-2 or TRBV6-3 and TRBJ2-5; D ambiguous. CDR1 MNHEY and CDR2 SVGEGT come from the germline V gene. The CDR3 length is 14 residues. Trimming removed 0 bases from V and 5 bases from J, with 10 bases in between. CDR3 sequence: CASSYSNGLETQYF. Written as DNA, the CDR3 is TGTGCCAGCAGTTACTCGAACGGTCTGGAGACCCAGTACTTC.

This chain links TRBV7-2 with TRBJ2-1, with TRBD1 matching over 7 bases. CDR1 is SGHTA, CDR2 FQGNSA, per germline. After removal of 4 bases from V and 4 bases from J, the junction contained 16 bases not matched to a gene. The length of the CDR3 is 18 residues. CDR3: CASSSQGRPGQLYNEQFF. Here the CDR3 DNA reads TGTGCCAGCAGCTCCCAAGGAAGACCGGGACAGCTTTACAATGAGCAGTTCTTC.

In DNA form, the CDR3 reads TGTGCCAGCAGCCCTCGGGACAGCGGCTTTATTAGCTATGGCTACACCTTC. Translating gives CASSPRDSGFISYGYTF. This chain links TRBV14 with TRBJ1-2, with 7 positions matching TRBD1. V dropped 4 bases and J dropped 4; count of bases not matched to a gene: 15. CDR1 is SGHDN and CDR2 is FVKESK in the germline V gene. There are 17 residues in the CDR3.